This TCR beta chain was identified during a study of T cell repertoires in ileal Crohn's disease. Overall study findings and caveats: All patients with clonality above 26.8% had endoscopic recurrence. Mucosal expansions were suggested to be mainly CD8 T cells.

The V end was cut by 6 bases, the J end by 2 bases, with 4 bases between. Per the germline V gene, CDR1 is MNHNY and CDR2 is SVGAGI (reference sequence). The CDR3 extends over 11 amino acids. Remarks on this clone: As yet, its antigen is unknown.

Assay: immunoSEQ multiplex PCR; the TCRdb copy retains only in-frame clones and omits some. The sample has about 5,200 clones, roughly 76% seen once. The clonotype was recovered from an adult with Crohn's disease. The sample comprised ileal tissue. The rearrangement joins TRBV6-6 to TRBJ2-5; D remains unclear. DNA for the CDR3: TGTGCCAGCAGCCCACAAGAGACCCAGTACTTC. Translation: CASSPQETQYF.